This is a list of T cell receptor beta chains from one sample in a study of blood T cell repertoires in COVID-19. TCRdb's copy holds only in-frame clones and misses some; the assay was immunoSEQ multiplex PCR. The sample shows 150,000 to 200,000 clones, 82% of them seen only once. The sequenced material came from PBMCs or T cells enriched from blood (not recorded which). The receptors shown here come from a man aged 55 to 69 who had recovered from COVID-19. Each CDR3 is given with its conserved first and last residue. The D gene is left open where the match is weak. For some rows the clone size is stated as once, few or many, or as a class when expanded; others skip it.

TRBJ2-1	NA	TRBD2	16	TRBV9	CASSVQASGEYNEQFF	TGTGCCAGCAGCGTACAGGCTAGCGGGGAGTACAATGAGCAGTTCTTC
TRBJ1-6	NA	TRBD1	14	TRBV7-2	CASSLAGTGSPLHF	TGTGCCAGCAGCTTAGCTGGGACAGGGTCACCCCTCCACTTT
TRBJ2-7	NA	TRBD1	14	TRBV5-1	CASSLAGGGYEQYF	TGCGCCAGCAGCTTGGCAGGGGGCGGGTACGAGCAGTACTTC
TRBJ2-3	NA	TRBD1	14	TRBV2	CASRGQGTTDTQYF	TGTGCCAGCAGGGGACAGGGGACCACAGATACGCAGTATTTT
TRBJ2-3	NA	TRBD1	17	TRBV2	CASSGQGIIQGPNTQYF	TGTGCCAGCTCGGGACAGGGGATAATTCAGGGGCCTAATACGCAGTATTTT
TRBJ2-5	NA	NA	15	TRBV14	CASSPTLGLRETQYF	TGTGCCAGCAGCCCTACCCTGGGACTTCGAGAGACCCAGTACTTC
TRBJ2-7	NA	NA	13	TRBV6-5	CASSPRGIYEQYF	TGTGCCAGCAGTCCCCGGGGAATCTACGAGCAGTACTTC
TRBJ2-3	NA	TRBD2	17	TRBV14	CASSSRLAGEGTDTQYF	TGTGCCAGCAGCTCTAGACTAGCGGGAGAGGGTACAGATACGCAGTATTTT
TRBJ2-7	NA	NA	15	TRBV5-5	CASSSDSDSHYEQYF	TGTGCCAGCAGCTCGGACTCGGACAGCCACTACGAGCAGTACTTC
TRBJ1-6	NA	NA	13	TRBV3-1/TRBV3-2	CASSQSDNSPLHF	TGTGCCAGCAGCCAATCAGATAATTCACCCCTCCACTTT
TRBJ1-5	NA	TRBD1	19	TRBV13	CASSLGGTGGFGSNQPQHF	TGTGCCAGCAGCTTAGGTGGGACAGGGGGCTTTGGGAGCAATCAGCCCCAGCATTTT
TRBJ2-3	NA	TRBD2	16	TRBV25-1	CASSEGLWGGGDTQYF	TGTGCCAGCAGTGAAGGGTTATGGGGCGGGGGAGATACGCAGTATTTT
TRBJ1-2	NA	NA	14	TRBV28	CASSRAEGSLGYTF	TGTGCCAGCAGCCGAGCTGAGGGAAGTCTTGGCTACACCTTC
TRBJ1-6	NA	NA	15	TRBV9	CASSPPGSYNSPLHF	TGTGCCAGCAGCCCTCCAGGGTCCTATAATTCACCCCTCCACTTT
TRBJ2-7	NA	TRBD1	16	TRBV28	CASSKYRQGSFYEQYF	TGTGCCAGCAGCAAATATCGACAGGGTTCTTTCTACGAGCAGTACTTC
TRBJ2-2	NA	NA	13	TRBV19	CASNPQGTGELFF	TGTGCCAGTAACCCACAGGGTACGGGGGAGCTGTTTTTT
TRBJ2-3	few	TRBD1	16	TRBV5-4	CASSFRGRGSTDTQYF	TGTGCCAGCAGCTTCAGGGGGCGAGGTAGCACAGATACGCAGTATTTT
TRBJ1-2	NA	TRBD1	14	TRBV9	CASSQRGLSYGYTF	TGTGCCAGCAGCCAAAGGGGGCTGAGCTATGGCTACACCTTC
TRBJ2-5	NA	TRBD2	16	TRBV6-5	CASSYRVGRGKETQYF	TGTGCCAGCAGTTACCGGGTGGGGAGGGGCAAGGAGACCCAGTACTTC
TRBJ2-2	NA	NA	16	TRBV6-5	CASSYVPGHNTGELFF	TGTGCCAGCAGTTACGTCCCGGGACATAACACCGGGGAGCTGTTTTTT
TRBJ2-3	NA	TRBD2	14	TRBV28	CASSLYNPTSGQYF	TGTGCCAGCAGTTTGTATAACCCGACTAGCGGGCAGTATTTT
TRBJ2-3	once	TRBD2	12	TRBV6-5	CASSLSGNTQYF	TGTGCCAGCAGCTTAAGCGGGAATACGCAGTATTTT
TRBJ2-2	NA	NA	14	TRBV9	CASSFRGLTGELFF	TGTGCCAGCAGCTTCAGGGGCCTCACCGGGGAGCTGTTTTTT
TRBJ1-1	NA	TRBD1	13	TRBV6-4	CASSDTTGGKAFF	TGTGCCAGCAGTGACACCACAGGGGGCAAAGCTTTCTTT
TRBJ1-4	NA	TRBD1	19	TRBV2	CASPPKKDRTFATNEKLFF	TGTGCCAGCCCCCCAAAAAAGGACAGGACTTTTGCAACTAATGAAAAACTGTTTTTT
TRBJ2-2	NA	NA	14	TRBV27	CASSPQVNTGELFF	TGTGCCAGCAGTCCTCAGGTGAACACCGGGGAGCTGTTTTTT
TRBJ1-2	few	TRBD1	15	TRBV11-2	CASSLDFRTGSGYTF	TGTGCCAGCAGCTTAGATTTCCGGACAGGTTCAGGCTACACCTTC
TRBJ1-5	once	NA	16	TRBV19	CASSITQGISNQPQHF	TGTGCCAGTAGTATTACTCAGGGGATTAGCAATCAGCCCCAGCATTTT
TRBJ1-1	NA	NA	14	TRBV14	CASSQESRATEAFF	TGTGCCAGCAGCCAAGAATCCCGAGCCACTGAAGCTTTCTTT
TRBJ2-7	NA	TRBD1	18	TRBV18	CASSRLDRDWSGDHEQYF	TGTGCCAGCTCACGATTGGACAGGGACTGGTCTGGGGATCACGAGCAGTACTTC
TRBJ2-1	NA	TRBD2	19	TRBV10-2	CASSDFGLAGGSSYNEQFF	TGCGCCAGCAGTGACTTCGGACTAGCGGGGGGGAGCTCCTACAATGAGCAGTTCTTC
TRBJ2-2	NA	TRBD2	17	TRBV9	CASSVVAETSGAGELFF	TGTGCCAGCAGCGTAGTAGCGGAGACTAGCGGTGCCGGGGAGCTGTTTTTT
TRBJ2-3	NA	TRBD2	16	TRBV19	CASQRGLAGGRDTQYF	TGTGCCAGTCAACGGGGACTAGCGGGAGGGCGAGATACGCAGTATTTT
TRBJ2-7	NA	TRBD2	13	TRBV28	CASSFPGGYEQYF	TGTGCCAGCAGTTTCCCGGGGGGCTACGAGCAGTACTTC
TRBJ2-7	NA	NA	15	TRBV6-1	CASSEHLAVSYEQYF	TGTGCCAGCAGTGAACACCTAGCAGTCTCCTACGAGCAGTACTTC
TRBJ1-5	NA	TRBD1	18	TRBV10-3	CAISPGTGGAGGNQPQHF	TGTGCCATCAGCCCCGGGACAGGGGGCGCGGGAGGCAATCAGCCCCAGCATTTT
TRBJ1-2	NA	TRBD1	13	TRBV19	CASSPGQGWGYTF	TGTGCCAGTAGCCCCGGACAGGGTTGGGGCTACACCTTC
TRBJ2-7	NA	TRBD1	14	TRBV7-2	CASSVQGSSYEQYF	TGTGCCAGCAGCGTACAGGGGAGCTCCTACGAGCAGTACTTC
TRBJ2-3	many	TRBD1	15	TRBV6-4	CASSDSGQGTDTQYF	TGTGCCAGCAGTGACTCGGGACAGGGCACAGATACGCAGTATTTT